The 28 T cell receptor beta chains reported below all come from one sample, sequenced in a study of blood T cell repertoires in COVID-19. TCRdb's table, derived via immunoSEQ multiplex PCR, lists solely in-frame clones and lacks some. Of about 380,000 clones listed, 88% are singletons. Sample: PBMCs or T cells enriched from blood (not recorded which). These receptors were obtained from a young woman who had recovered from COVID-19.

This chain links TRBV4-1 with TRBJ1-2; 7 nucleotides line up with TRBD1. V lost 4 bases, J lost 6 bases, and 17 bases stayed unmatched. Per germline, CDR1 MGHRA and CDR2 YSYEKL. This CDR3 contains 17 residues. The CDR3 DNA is TGCGCCAGCAGCCGCTTCGGGGGCCCGACAGGGTTGAATGGCTACACCTTC. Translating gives CASSRFGGPTGLNGYTF.

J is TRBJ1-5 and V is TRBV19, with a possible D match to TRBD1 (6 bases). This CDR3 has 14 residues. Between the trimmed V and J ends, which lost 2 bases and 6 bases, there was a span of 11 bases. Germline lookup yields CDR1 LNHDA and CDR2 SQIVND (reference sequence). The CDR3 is CASSITAGAQPQHF. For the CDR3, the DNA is TGTGCCAGTAGTATAACGGCAGGGGCTCAGCCCCAGCATTTT.

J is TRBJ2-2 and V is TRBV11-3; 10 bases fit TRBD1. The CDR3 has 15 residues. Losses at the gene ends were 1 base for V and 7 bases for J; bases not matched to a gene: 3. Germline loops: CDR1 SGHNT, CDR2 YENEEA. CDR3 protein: CASSLAGQGVGELFF. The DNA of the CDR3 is TGTGCCAGCAGCTTAGCCGGACAGGGGGTCGGGGAGCTGTTTTTT.

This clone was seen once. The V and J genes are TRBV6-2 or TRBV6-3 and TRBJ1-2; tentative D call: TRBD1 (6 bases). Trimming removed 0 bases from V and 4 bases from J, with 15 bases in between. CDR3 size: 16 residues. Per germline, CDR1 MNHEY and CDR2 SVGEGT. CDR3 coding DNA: TGTGCCAGCAGTTACTCAAGCTCAGGGGCCCTCTATGGCTACACCTTC. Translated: CASSYSSSGALYGYTF.

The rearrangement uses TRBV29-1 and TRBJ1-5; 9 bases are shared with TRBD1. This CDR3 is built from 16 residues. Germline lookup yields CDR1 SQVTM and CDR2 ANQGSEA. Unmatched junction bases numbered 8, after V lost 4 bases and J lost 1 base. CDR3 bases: TGCAGCGTTGGGGGACAGGGATTTTTGAGCAATCAGCCCCAGCATTTT. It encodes CSVGGQGFLSNQPQHF.

CDR3 DNA sequence: TGTGCCAGTAGTACCCAGCGACAGGGGAGCTACACCTTC. Protein product: CASSTQRQGSYTF. V usage is TRBV19 and J usage is TRBJ1-2; 8 bases are shared with TRBD1. CDR3 length: 13 residues. From germline, CDR1 is LNHDA and CDR2 SQIVND (reference sequence). The J segment lost 9 bases and the V segment lost 4 bases, leaving 7 bases of the junction unmatched.

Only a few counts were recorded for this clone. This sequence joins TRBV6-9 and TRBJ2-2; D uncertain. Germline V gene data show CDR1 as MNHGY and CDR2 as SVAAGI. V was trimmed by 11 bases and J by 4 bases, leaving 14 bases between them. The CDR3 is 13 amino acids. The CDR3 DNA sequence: TGTGCCGGATTACGCGAGGTCACCGGGGAGCTGTTTTTT. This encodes CAGLREVTGELFF.

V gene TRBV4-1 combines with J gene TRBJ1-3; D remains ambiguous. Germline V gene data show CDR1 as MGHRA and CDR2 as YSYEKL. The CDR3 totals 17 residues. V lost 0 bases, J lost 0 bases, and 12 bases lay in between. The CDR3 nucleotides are TGCGCCAGCAGCCAAGAGGGAGTCAGTTTCTCTGGAAACACCATATATTTT. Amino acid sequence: CASSQEGVSFSGNTIYF.

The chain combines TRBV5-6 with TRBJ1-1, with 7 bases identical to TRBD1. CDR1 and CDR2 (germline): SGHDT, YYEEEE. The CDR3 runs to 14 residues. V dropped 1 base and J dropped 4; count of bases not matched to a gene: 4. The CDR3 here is CASSLPPGGTEAFF. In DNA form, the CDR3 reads TGTGCCAGCAGCTTGCCGCCAGGGGGCACTGAAGCTTTCTTT. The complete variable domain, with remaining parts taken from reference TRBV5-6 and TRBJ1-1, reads DAGVTQSPTHLIKTRGQQVTLRCSPKSGHDTVSWYQQALGQGPQFIFQYYEEEERQRGNFPDRFSGHQFPNYSSELNVNALLLGDSALYLCASSLPPGGTEAFFGQGTRLTVV.

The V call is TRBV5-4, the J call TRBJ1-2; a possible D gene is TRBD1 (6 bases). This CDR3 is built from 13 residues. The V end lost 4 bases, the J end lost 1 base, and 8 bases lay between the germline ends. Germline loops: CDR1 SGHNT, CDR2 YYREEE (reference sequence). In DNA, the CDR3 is TGTGCCAGCAGCCCCAGGGGTAACTATGGCTACACCTTC. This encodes CASSPRGNYGYTF.

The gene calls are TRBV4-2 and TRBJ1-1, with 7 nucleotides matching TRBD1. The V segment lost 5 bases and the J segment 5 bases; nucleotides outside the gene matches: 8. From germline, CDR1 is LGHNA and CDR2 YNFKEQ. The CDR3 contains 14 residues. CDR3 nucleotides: TGTGCCAGCAGCTCTCTGACAGGGATGACTGAAGCTTTCTTT. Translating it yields CASSSLTGMTEAFF.

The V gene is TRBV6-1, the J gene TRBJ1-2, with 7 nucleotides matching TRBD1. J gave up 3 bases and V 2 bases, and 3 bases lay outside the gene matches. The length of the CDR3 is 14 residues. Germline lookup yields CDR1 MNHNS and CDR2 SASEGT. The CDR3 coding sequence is TGTGCCAGCAGTGAAAGACAGGGCCACTATGGCTACACCTTC. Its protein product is CASSERQGHYGYTF.

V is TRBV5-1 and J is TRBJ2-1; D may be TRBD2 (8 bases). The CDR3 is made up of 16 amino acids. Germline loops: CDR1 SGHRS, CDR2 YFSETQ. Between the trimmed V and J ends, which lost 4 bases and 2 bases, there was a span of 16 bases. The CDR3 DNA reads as TGCGCCAGCAGCCCGTATAGCGGGACAGCCTACAATGAGCAGTTCTTC. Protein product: CASSPYSGTAYNEQFF.

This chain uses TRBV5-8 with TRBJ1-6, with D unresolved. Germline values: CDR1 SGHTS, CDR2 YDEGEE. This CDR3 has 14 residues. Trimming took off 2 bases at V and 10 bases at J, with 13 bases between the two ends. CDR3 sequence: CASSLGLDTSPLHF. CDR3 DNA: TGTGCCAGCAGCTTAGGCCTTGACACCTCACCCCTCCACTTT.

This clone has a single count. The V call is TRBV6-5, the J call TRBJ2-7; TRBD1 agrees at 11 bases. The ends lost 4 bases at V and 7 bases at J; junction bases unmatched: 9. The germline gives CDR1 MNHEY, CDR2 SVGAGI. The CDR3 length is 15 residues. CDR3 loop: CASSWGTGGVYEQYF. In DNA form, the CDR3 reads TGTGCCAGCAGTTGGGGGACAGGGGGAGTTTATGAGCAGTACTTC.

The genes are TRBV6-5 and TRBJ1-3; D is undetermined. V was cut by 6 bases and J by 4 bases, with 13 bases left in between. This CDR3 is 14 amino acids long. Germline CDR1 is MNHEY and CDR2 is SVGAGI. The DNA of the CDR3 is TGTGCCAGCAGAATATTGAGAGGAGGAAACACCATATATTTT. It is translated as CASRILRGGNTIYF.

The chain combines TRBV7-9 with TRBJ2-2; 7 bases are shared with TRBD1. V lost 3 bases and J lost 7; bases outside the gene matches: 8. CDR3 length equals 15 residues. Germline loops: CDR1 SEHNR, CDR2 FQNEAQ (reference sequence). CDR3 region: CASSFRDSTDGELFF. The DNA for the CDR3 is TGTGCCAGCAGCTTCCGGGACAGTACGGACGGGGAGCTGTTTTTT.

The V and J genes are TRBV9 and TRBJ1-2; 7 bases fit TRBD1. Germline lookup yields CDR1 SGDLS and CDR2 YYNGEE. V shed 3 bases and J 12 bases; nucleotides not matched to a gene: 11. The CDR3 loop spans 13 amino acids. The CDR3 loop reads CASSEGTVSSHTF. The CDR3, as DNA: TGTGCCAGCAGCGAGGGGACAGTGTCGTCTCACACCTTC.

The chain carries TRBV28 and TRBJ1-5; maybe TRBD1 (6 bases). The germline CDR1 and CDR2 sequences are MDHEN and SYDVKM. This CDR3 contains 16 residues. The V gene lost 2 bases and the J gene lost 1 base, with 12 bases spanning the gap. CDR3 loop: CASSLNRVSSNQPQHF. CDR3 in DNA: TGTGCCAGCAGTTTAAACAGGGTCTCGAGCAATCAGCCCCAGCATTTT.

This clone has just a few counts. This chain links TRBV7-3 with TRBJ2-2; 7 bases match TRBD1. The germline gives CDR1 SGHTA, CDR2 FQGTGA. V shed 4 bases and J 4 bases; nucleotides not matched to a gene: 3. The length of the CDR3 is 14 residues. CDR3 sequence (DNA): TGTGCCAGCAGCTCACGGGACAGCACCGGGGAGCTGTTTTTT. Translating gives CASSSRDSTGELFF.

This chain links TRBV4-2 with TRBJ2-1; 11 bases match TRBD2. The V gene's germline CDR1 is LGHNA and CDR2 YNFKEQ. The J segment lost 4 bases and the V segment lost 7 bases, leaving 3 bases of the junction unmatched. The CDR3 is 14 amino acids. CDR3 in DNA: TGTGCCAGCAATAGCGGGGGGGCTTACAATGAGCAGTTCTTC. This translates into CASNSGGAYNEQFF.

The CDR3 region has the DNA TGCAGCGTTGAAGAAGCGACAGGAGTAAACTATGGCTACACCTTC. This translates into CSVEEATGVNYGYTF. The V gene is TRBV29-1, the J gene TRBJ1-2; weak D call: TRBD1 (6 bases). This CDR3 is 15 amino acids long. Per germline, CDR1 SQVTM and CDR2 ANQGSEA. The V and J ends lost 0 bases and 2 bases respectively, with 13 bases between them.

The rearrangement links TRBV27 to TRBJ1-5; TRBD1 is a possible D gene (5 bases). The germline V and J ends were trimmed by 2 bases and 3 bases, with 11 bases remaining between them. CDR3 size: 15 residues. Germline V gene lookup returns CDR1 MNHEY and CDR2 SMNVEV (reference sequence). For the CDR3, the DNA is TGTGCCAGCAGTTTACAGGGTCTGATCAATCAGCCCCAGCATTTT. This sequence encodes CASSLQGLINQPQHF.

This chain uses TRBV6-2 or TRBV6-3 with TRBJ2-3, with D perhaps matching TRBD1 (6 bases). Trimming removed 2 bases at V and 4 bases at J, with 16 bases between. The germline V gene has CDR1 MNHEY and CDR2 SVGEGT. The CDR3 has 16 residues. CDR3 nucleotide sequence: TGTGCCAGCAGTTACAACGTGCAGGGGTACGCAGATACGCAGTATTTT. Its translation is CASSYNVQGYADTQYF.

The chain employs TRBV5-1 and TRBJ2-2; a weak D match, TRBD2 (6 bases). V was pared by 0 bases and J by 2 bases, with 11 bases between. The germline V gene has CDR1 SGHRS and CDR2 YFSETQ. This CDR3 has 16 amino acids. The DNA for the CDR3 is TGCGCCAGCAGCTTGGAAAAGACTAGTAACACCGGGGAGCTGTTTTTT. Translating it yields CASSLEKTSNTGELFF.

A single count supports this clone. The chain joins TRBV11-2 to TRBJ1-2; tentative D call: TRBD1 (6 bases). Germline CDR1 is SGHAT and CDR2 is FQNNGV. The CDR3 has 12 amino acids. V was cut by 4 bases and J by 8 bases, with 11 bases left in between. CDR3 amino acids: CASSSQGSGYTF. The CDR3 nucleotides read TGTGCCAGCAGCTCACAGGGCAGCGGCTACACCTTC.

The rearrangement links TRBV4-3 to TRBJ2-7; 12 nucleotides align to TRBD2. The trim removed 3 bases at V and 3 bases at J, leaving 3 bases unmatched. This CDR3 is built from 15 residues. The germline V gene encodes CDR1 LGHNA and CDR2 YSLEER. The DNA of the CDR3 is TGCGCCAGCAGCCATGAGACTAGCGGGGGCTACGAGCAGTACTTC. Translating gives CASSHETSGGYEQYF.

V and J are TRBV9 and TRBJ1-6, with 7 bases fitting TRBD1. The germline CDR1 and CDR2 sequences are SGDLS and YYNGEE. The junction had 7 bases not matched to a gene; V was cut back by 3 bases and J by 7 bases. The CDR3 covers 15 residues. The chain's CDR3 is CASSALDRANSPLHF. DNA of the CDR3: TGTGCCAGCAGCGCCCTAGACAGGGCGAATTCACCCCTCCACTTT.